The entry that follows covers one T cell receptor (beta chain) sequence. There is no known antigen for this receptor. Nothing much larger sits one base from this clone, and base qualities are not available. The donors were around 39 Caucasian individuals from Russia, aged roughly 6 to 100 years, who were systemically healthy. Approximately 10 milliliters of peripheral blood were collected from each donor into EDTA-treated Vacutainer tubes. Ficoll-Paque density-gradient centrifugation was used to isolate PBMCs, with at least 6.5 million per sample. Trizol reagent was used to extract total RNA from the PBMCs, yielding at least 6 micrograms per sample. For every donor, an aliquot of PBMCs went through flow cytometry to measure the percentages of naive CD45RAhigh/CD27high T cells. The library was obtained by 5' RACE. TCRdb lists the instrument as Illumina HiSeq 2500. The second PCR ran for about 6 to 11 cycles and used a J-beta primer mix along with a sample-barcoded 5' primer. A unique molecular identifier was introduced onto each TCR beta cDNA molecule by a template-switch 5' adaptor carrying 12 random nucleotides. Each sample yielded at least 2.5 million CDR3-containing paired-end reads. First-strand cDNA synthesis was performed from all RNA using the Mint cDNA synthesis kit, with priming by a TRBC-specific oligonucleotide. All cDNA was treated with uracil-DNA glycosylase and then went through a first 18-cycle PCR with the universal primers M1SS and BC2_uni_R. The paper's processing steps were these. For normalization, 1 million high-quality reads, each with a distinct molecular identifier, were randomly selected from each sample. Instead of being binned into consensus sequences, reads with shared molecular identifiers were discarded. MiTCR, with a Q25 quality threshold and the strictest error-elimination algorithm, was used for CDR3 identification, clonotype clustering and error correction. A nonparametric unseen species model using Euler transformation provided a lower-bound estimate of total TCR beta diversity. TCRdb reanalyzed the raw reads on its own, using fastp at Q25 for trimming and MiXCR for clone calling, and kept in-frame beta chains. For every CDR3 protein sequence, its rows merge into one entry that carries the most common genes and DNA. TCRdb, not the original authors, processed these V and J calls. The sample table lists some 1.1 million distinct CDR3 sequences, roughly two fifths of them with a count of one. The ten largest clones represent about an eighth of the sample.

Reading from cysteine to phenylalanine, the CDR3 counts 14 amino acids. Only the CDR3 portion is preserved as DNA: 42 bases, with reading frame beginning at the first base. Trimming costs V 3 bases and J 7 bases, and their ends lie 15 bases apart. This specimen comes from a study of blood T cells in healthy people across ages (dated by TCRdb to about 2015). With respect to the entire study: In model experiments, roughly one uniquely barcoded TCR beta cDNA molecule per two T cells was captured by template switching. Using deep sequencing normalized with unique cDNA molecular identifiers, the study measured how TCR beta repertoire diversity changes with age. Donors were grouped into four age groups: young (average roughly 15 years), middle-aged (around 39), aged (about 60) and long-lived (approximately 81). To avoid experimental bias, donors of different ages were randomly spread across the sequencing lanes. For two donors (one aged 18 to 30 and one aged 80 or older), the study analyzed two additional independent replicas of 1 million unique cDNA reads from the same blood draw.

General study outcomes and caveats: Donor CMV infection status was unknown, potentially confounding age-related changes in expanded clonotypes. As age increased, observed TCR beta diversity per million T cells dropped in a roughly linear way, and a significant reduction was already evident by age 40. Compared with the aged group, more naive CD4+ T cells, fewer expanded clones and increased TCR diversity were shown by the long-lived group, suggesting age selection. There was a strong correlation between observed TCR beta diversity and the percentage of naive T cells measured by flow cytometry. Bulk unsorted PBMC profiling prevented conclusive comparison of naive and antigen-experienced compartments. Estimates of total diversity based on one million sequenced T cells were considered lower bounds and underestimates.

Material for sequencing was blood. The rearrangement combines TRBV12-3 or TRBV12-4 with TRBJ1-2, with no reliable assignment of the D segment. The sequence was collected from a man between 18 and 29 years old in good health. CDR3 loop: CASSLVQERRGYTF. The sequenced DNA: TGTGCCAGCAGTTTGGTCCAGGAACGCCGTGGCTACACCTTC.